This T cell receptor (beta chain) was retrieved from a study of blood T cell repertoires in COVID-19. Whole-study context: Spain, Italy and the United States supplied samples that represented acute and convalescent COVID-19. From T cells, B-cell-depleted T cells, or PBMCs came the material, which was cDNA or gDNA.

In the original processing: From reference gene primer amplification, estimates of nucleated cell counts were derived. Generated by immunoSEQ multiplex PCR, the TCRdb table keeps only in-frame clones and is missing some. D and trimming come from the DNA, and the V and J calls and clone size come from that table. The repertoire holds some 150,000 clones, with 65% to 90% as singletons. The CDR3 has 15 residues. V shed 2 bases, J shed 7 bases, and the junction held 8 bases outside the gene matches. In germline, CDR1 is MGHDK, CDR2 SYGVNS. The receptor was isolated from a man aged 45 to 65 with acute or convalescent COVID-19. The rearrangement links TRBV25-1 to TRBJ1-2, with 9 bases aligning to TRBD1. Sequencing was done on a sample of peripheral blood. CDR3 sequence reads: CASSEGTGQLIGYTF. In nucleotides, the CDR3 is TGTGCCAGCAGTGAAGGGACAGGGCAGCTGATTGGCTACACCTTC.